These 25 T cell receptor beta chains were all obtained from the same sample, sequenced in a study of T cell changes during pregnancy in multiple sclerosis. Some clones are missing from TCRdb's copy, which holds only in-frame ones; the method was immunoSEQ multiplex PCR. The sample holds 45,000 to 65,000 clones, around 93% seen once. The specimen comprised peripheral blood, sampled after pregnancy. The source of these receptors is a female donor in good health, enrolled as a control in a pregnancy study.

The J gene is TRBJ2-5, the V gene TRBV19; 10 nucleotides match TRBD1. The CDR3 is 15 residues long. Germline V gene sequence: CDR1 LNHDA, CDR2 SQIVND (reference sequence). V lost 2 bases and J lost 5; bases outside the gene matches: 5. The DNA for the CDR3 is TGTGCCAGTAGTATACGACAGGGGGCAACGGAGACCCAGTACTTC. Its protein is CASSIRQGATETQYF.

V and J are TRBV6-5 and TRBJ1-2, with 10 nucleotides matching TRBD1. This CDR3 comprises 13 residues. V dropped 5 bases and J dropped 4; count of bases not matched to a gene: 1. Germline CDR1 is MNHEY and CDR2 is SVGAGI. CDR3 sequence: CASSRDRGYGYTF. In DNA, the CDR3 is TGTGCCAGCAGTCGGGACAGGGGCTATGGCTACACCTTC.

The gene calls are TRBV11-2 and TRBJ1-2; weak D call: TRBD1 (6 bases). The CDR3 loop spans 12 amino acids. The V gene's germline CDR1 is SGHAT and CDR2 FQNNGV. V lost 4 bases and J 10 bases, leaving 13 bases between the germline ends. The CDR3 DNA follows: TGTGCCAGCAGCTCCGGAACAGGGCACTACACCTTC. This translates into CASSSGTGHYTF.

The V and J genes are TRBV5-1 and TRBJ2-5, with D perhaps matching TRBD2 (6 bases). The CDR3 is 13 residues long. Germline CDR1 is SGHRS and CDR2 is YFSETQ. V lost 7 bases to trimming and J lost 3 bases, with 13 bases between them. This CDR3 is CASQGTAEETQYF. The CDR3 region has the DNA TGCGCCAGCCAAGGGACTGCCGAAGAGACCCAGTACTTC.

V is TRBV6-5 and J is TRBJ2-3, with a tentative D call TRBD2 (6 bases). Germline assignment: CDR1 MNHEY and CDR2 SVGAGI. This CDR3 comprises 14 residues. The V and J ends lost 5 bases and 0 bases respectively, with 9 bases between them. The CDR3 reads CASSRLDSTDTQYF. The CDR3 DNA reads TGTGCCAGCAGTCGACTAGATAGCACAGATACGCAGTATTTT.

V usage is TRBV27 and J usage is TRBJ2-7, with TRBD2 matching over 7 bases. V dropped 6 bases and J dropped 3; count of bases not matched to a gene: 14. CDR1 and CDR2 (germline): MNHEY, SMNVEV (reference sequence). This CDR3 comprises 16 residues. This chain's CDR3 is CASRPGGGGNFYEQYF. DNA of the CDR3: TGTGCCAGCAGGCCGGGCGGGGGAGGAAACTTCTACGAGCAGTACTTC.

The gene calls are TRBV7-9 and TRBJ1-2; TRBD1 might be the D (6 bases). V was trimmed by 5 bases and J by 5 bases, leaving 18 bases between them. Germline-derived CDR1 and CDR2 are SEHNR and FQNEAQ (reference sequence). The CDR3 extends over 15 amino acids. The CDR3 DNA reads as TGTGCCAGCAGCGATCTAATAGGGACAACTTATGGCTACACCTTC. Translated: CASSDLIGTTYGYTF. The whole variable domain, filled in from reference TRBV7-9 and TRBJ1-2, reads DTGVSQNPRHKITKRGQNVTFRCDPISEHNRLYWYRQTLGQGPEFLTYFQNEAQLEKSRLLSDRFSAERPKGSFSTLEIQRTEQGDSAMYLCASSDLIGTTYGYTFGSGTRLTVV.

The chain has TRBV5-4 and TRBJ2-3, with a weak D call TRBD1 (5 bases). V was trimmed by 0 bases and J by 2 bases, leaving 7 bases between them. CDR3 length: 14 amino acids. Germline CDR1 and CDR2: SGHNT and YYREEE (reference sequence). The CDR3 spells CASSLDRFTDTQYF. The CDR3 nucleotides read TGTGCCAGCAGCTTGGACAGGTTCACAGATACGCAGTATTTT.

The gene calls are TRBV4-1 and TRBJ2-3, with D maybe TRBD2 (7 bases). The CDR3 length is 17 residues. V lost 4 bases to trimming and J lost 2 bases, with 19 bases between them. Germline lookup yields CDR1 MGHRA and CDR2 YSYEKL. The CDR3 is CASSPFAGGRDTDTQYF. The CDR3 DNA follows: TGCGCCAGCAGCCCCTTCGCCGGGGGGCGGGACACAGATACGCAGTATTTT.

CDR3 sequence: CATSPYRTGSSYEQYF. The CDR3 DNA sequence: TGTGCCACCAGCCCCTATAGGACAGGGAGCTCCTACGAGCAGTACTTC. The V and J genes are TRBV15 and TRBJ2-7; 8 bases align to TRBD1. The CDR3 runs 16 residues. V lost 5 bases and J lost 0; bases outside the gene matches: 9. The germline CDR1 and CDR2 sequences are LNHNV and YYDKDF (reference sequence).

The chain recombines TRBV19 with TRBJ2-7, with TRBD2 as a possible D gene (5 bases). Germline CDR1 reads LNHDA; CDR2 reads SQIVND (reference sequence). V gave up 4 bases and J gave up 2 bases, with 15 bases separating them. This CDR3 spans 15 amino acids. Here the CDR3 reads CASSTLMTGTYEQYF. The CDR3 coding sequence is TGTGCCAGTAGTACCCTGATGACGGGAACCTACGAGCAGTACTTC.

The rearrangement links TRBV19 to TRBJ2-3; TRBD1 aligns across 8 bases. V was clipped by 5 bases and J by 6 bases; unmatched bases: 4. CDR3 length: 13 amino acids. Germline assignment: CDR1 LNHDA and CDR2 SQIVND (reference sequence). The CDR3 region is CASSSWTGDTQYF. The CDR3 nucleotides read TGTGCCAGTAGTTCCTGGACAGGGGATACGCAGTATTTT.

V usage is TRBV2 and J usage is TRBJ1-1; D is undetermined. The CDR3 loop spans 14 amino acids. Per germline, CDR1 SNHLY and CDR2 FYNNEI. Trimming took off 7 bases at V and 5 bases at J, with 17 bases between the two ends. Here the CDR3 DNA reads TGTGCCAGCATCACCCGTTCGGTTGATACTGAAGCTTTCTTT. The encoded protein is CASITRSVDTEAFF.

This clone has only one observation. This sequence joins TRBV15 and TRBJ1-2; possibly TRBD1 for D (5 bases). The CDR3 extends over 16 amino acids. V lost 0 bases, J lost 4 bases, and 15 bases lay in between. Germline CDR1 reads LNHNV; CDR2 reads YYDKDF (reference sequence). Here the CDR3 reads CATSRDYQGGPYGYTF. CDR3 DNA: TGTGCCACCAGCAGAGATTACCAGGGAGGACCCTATGGCTACACCTTC.

The chain is built from TRBV4-1 and TRBJ1-1, with 7 positions matching TRBD1. The CDR3 consists of 16 residues. Germline CDR1 reads MGHRA; CDR2 reads YSYEKL. The V segment lost 0 bases and the J segment 5 bases; nucleotides outside the gene matches: 9. In DNA form, the CDR3 reads TGCGCCAGCAGCCAAGAGGGGGGCAGGGGGAGAACTGAAGCTTTCTTT. Amino acids: CASSQEGGRGRTEAFF.

The V gene is TRBV7-8, the J gene TRBJ1-1; no reliable D call. Trimming removed 1 base at V and 7 bases at J, with 7 bases between. The CDR3 totals 12 residues. The germline gives CDR1 SGHVS, CDR2 FQNEAQ. This CDR3 is CASSLERVEAFF. The CDR3 DNA follows: TGTGCCAGCAGCTTAGAGCGGGTTGAAGCTTTCTTT.

The V call is TRBV10-3, the J call TRBJ1-1; the match to TRBD1 covers 8 bases. The CDR3 has 15 residues. After removal of 6 bases from V and 1 base from J, the junction contained 7 bases not matched to a gene. CDR1 is ENHRY, CDR2 SYGVKD, per germline. CDR3 sequence (DNA): TGTGCCATCAGACCAGCAGGACAGGGGAACACTGAAGCTTTCTTT. Protein: CAIRPAGQGNTEAFF.

This rearrangement joins TRBV27 to TRBJ2-7; D is ambiguous. This CDR3 is 12 amino acids long. Germline V lookup: CDR1 MNHEY, CDR2 SMNVEV (reference sequence). Trimming removed 5 bases from V and 1 base from J, with 6 bases in between. CDR3 amino acids: CASSPGSYEQYF. CDR3 sequence (DNA): TGTGCCAGCAGTCCCGGTTCCTACGAGCAGTACTTC.

The CDR3 region has the DNA TGTGCCTGGAGTCGACAGTCTAGCACAGATACGCAGTATTTT. Protein sequence: CAWSRQSSTDTQYF. The J gene is TRBJ2-3, the V gene TRBV30; TRBD1 might be the D (5 bases). The CDR3 consists of 14 residues. CDR1 GTSNPN and CDR2 SVGIG come from the germline V gene (reference sequence). Trimming left V 2 bases short and J 0 bases short, with 9 bases between.

The rearrangement joins TRBV27 to TRBJ2-2; weak D call: TRBD2 (6 bases). Trimming shortened V by 6 bases and J by 5 bases, and 19 bases separated the two germline ends. The CDR3 spans 16 residues. Germline-derived CDR1 and CDR2 are MNHEY and SMNVEV (reference sequence). The CDR3 loop is CASSSPGAEGTGELFF. CDR3 DNA: TGTGCCAGCAGCTCCCCGGGTGCGGAGGGGACCGGGGAGCTGTTTTTT.

The V call is TRBV20-1, the J call TRBJ1-1; D call uncertain. The CDR3 is 11 amino acids. Trimming shortened V by 3 bases and J by 10 bases, and 12 bases separated the two germline ends. Germline V CDR1 and CDR2: DFQATT, SNEGSKA (reference sequence). The CDR3 region is CSASMGGLAFF. DNA of the CDR3: TGCAGTGCTAGTATGGGCGGGTTAGCTTTCTTT.

V is TRBV6-6 and J is TRBJ1-1; D unclear. Germline values: CDR1 MNHNY, CDR2 SVGAGI (reference sequence). Between the trimmed V and J ends, which lost 6 bases and 0 bases, there was a span of 14 bases. The CDR3 has 15 amino acids. The CDR3 DNA is TGTGCCAGCAGCAAAAGAGGGCAACTGAACACTGAAGCTTTCTTT. Translating gives CASSKRGQLNTEAFF.

This rearrangement joins TRBV6-1 to TRBJ2-7; 10 nucleotides match TRBD2. Germline V CDR1 and CDR2: MNHNS, SASEGT. Losses at the gene ends were 6 bases for V and 7 bases for J; bases not matched to a gene: 9. The CDR3 consists of 14 residues. This CDR3 reads CASSLSGGAEEQYF. CDR3 sequence (DNA): TGTGCCAGCAGCCTCAGCGGGGGGGCAGAAGAGCAGTACTTC.

The rearrangement uses TRBV10-3 and TRBJ1-2; TRBD1 matches 11 bases. CDR1 and CDR2 from the germline V gene are ENHRY and SYGVKD. V gave up 0 bases and J gave up 8 bases; unmatched junction bases: 11. The CDR3 loop spans 17 amino acids. The CDR3 sequence: CAISESPWTGGGKGYTF. DNA for the CDR3: TGTGCCATCAGTGAGTCGCCTTGGACAGGGGGCGGGAAGGGCTACACCTTC.

This clone was picked up one time. The V and J genes are TRBV11-3 and TRBJ1-2; the D is unclear. The CDR3 has 15 amino acids. Germline CDR1 is SGHNT and CDR2 is YENEEA. The germline V and J ends were trimmed by 4 bases and 1 base, with 13 bases remaining between them. The CDR3 sequence: CASSSRGGFNYGYTF. The CDR3, as DNA: TGTGCCAGCAGCTCCCGGGGAGGGTTTAACTATGGCTACACCTTC.